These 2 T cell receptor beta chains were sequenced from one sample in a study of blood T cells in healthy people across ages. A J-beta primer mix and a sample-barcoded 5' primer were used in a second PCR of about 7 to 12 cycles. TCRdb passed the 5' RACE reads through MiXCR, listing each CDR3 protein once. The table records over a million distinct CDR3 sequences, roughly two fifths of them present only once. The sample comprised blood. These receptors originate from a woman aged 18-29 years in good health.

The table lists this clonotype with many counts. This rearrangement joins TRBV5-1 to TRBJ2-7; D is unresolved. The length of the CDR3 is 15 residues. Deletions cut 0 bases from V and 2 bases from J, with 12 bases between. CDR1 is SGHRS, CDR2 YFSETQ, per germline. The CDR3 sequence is CASSLAGTATYEQYF. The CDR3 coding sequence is TGCGCCAGCAGCTTGGCGGGCACAGCCACCTACGAGCAGTACTTC.

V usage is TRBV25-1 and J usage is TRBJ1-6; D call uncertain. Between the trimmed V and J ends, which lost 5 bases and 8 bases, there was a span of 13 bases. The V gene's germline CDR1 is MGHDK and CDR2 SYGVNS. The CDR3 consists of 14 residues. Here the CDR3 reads CASSTVQLDSPLHF. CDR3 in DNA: TGTGCCAGCAGTACCGTTCAGCTAGATTCACCCCTCCACTTT. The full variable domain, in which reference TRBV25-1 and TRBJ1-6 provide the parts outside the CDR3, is EADIYQTPRYLVIGTGKKITLECSQTMGHDKMYWYQQDPGMELHLIHYSYGVNSTEKGDLSSESTVSRIRTEHFPLTLESARPSHTSQYLCASSTVQLDSPLHFGNGTRLTVT.